A selection of T cell receptor beta chains follows, all from one sample in a study of blood T cell repertoires in COVID-19. Some clones are missing from TCRdb's copy, which holds only in-frame ones; the method was immunoSEQ multiplex PCR. The sample carries some 71,000 clones, 70% to 90% recorded once. Material: peripheral blood. The source of these receptors is a man aged 30-40 years with acute or convalescent COVID-19. Both conserved end residues are trimmed from each CDR3. D genes are given only for firm matches.

v_gene,d_gene,j_gene,CDR3aa
TRBV2,.,TRBJ2-3,ASSARQFSYTDTQY
TRBV30,.,TRBJ1-5,AWSIQGGDQPQH
TRBV7-2,.,TRBJ1-3,ASSLRDTSSGNTIY
TRBV6-1,.,TRBJ2-5,ASSEVADRRETQY
TRBV4-1,TRBD2,TRBJ2-1,ASSQPLAGRSYNEQF
TRBV7-9,TRBD1,TRBJ1-2,ASSRDRGNYGYT
TRBV12-3/TRBV12-4,.,TRBJ1-1,ASRPTRGTEAF
TRBV7-2,TRBD1,TRBJ1-1,ASSWDRGVNTEAF
TRBV15,TRBD2,TRBJ2-3,ATSRGGTLTDTQY
TRBV2,.,TRBJ1-6,ASILNGGFDSPLH
TRBV5-1,.,TRBJ1-4,ASSPSWGGGEKLF
TRBV12-3/TRBV12-4,.,TRBJ1-5,ASTESSNQPQH
TRBV19,TRBD1,TRBJ1-2,ASLDRGTTNYGYT
TRBV6-2/TRBV6-3,TRBD1,TRBJ1-1,ASSQSDRGFSF
TRBV28,TRBD1,TRBJ1-2,ASSLLERSGRGPNYGYT
TRBV5-5,.,TRBJ1-1,ASSLTGMLIGTEAF
TRBV12-5,.,TRBJ1-4,ASVRWGHHEKLF
TRBV4-3,.,TRBJ2-5,ASSQDYFRSLGEETQY
TRBV18,TRBD1,TRBJ2-1,ASSSGTGQSGNEQF
TRBV18,.,TRBJ1-2,ASSPLGERYGYT
TRBV5-1,.,TRBJ1-1,ASSLLYRLNTEAF
TRBV2,.,TRBJ1-5,ASSKKLPGPDWSNQPQH
TRBV3-1/TRBV3-2,TRBD2,TRBJ2-1,ASSPGWGGLNDNEQF
TRBV7-6,TRBD1,TRBJ1-2,ASSPSGQGIYGYT
TRBV6-4,TRBD2,TRBJ2-7,ASSGEGGGRAYEQY
TRBV7-3,TRBD2,TRBJ2-1,ASSRGGPGEQF
TRBV2,.,TRBJ1-3,ASSERGSGNTIY
TRBV11-2,.,TRBJ2-5,ASSLYYSQETQY
TRBV9,TRBD1,TRBJ2-2,ASSVTDRPNTGELF
TRBV7-2,TRBD2,TRBJ2-3,ASSLSAGVSDTQY
TRBV30,TRBD2,TRBJ2-3,AWSVGGGRYDTQY
TRBV19,TRBD1,TRBJ1-1,ASSGRQGKTEAF
TRBV21-1,.,TRBJ1-5,ASRDSNQPQH
TRBV29-1,.,TRBJ1-2,STLGDDYGYT
TRBV6-5,.,TRBJ2-2,ASSYLRGGSTGELF
TRBV6-5,TRBD1,TRBJ1-2,ASGQGWSGGYT
TRBV7-9,TRBD2,TRBJ2-3,ASTKAGVGTDTQY
TRBV19,.,TRBJ1-2,ASSINGQVGGYT
TRBV29-1,.,TRBJ1-2,SVESGTYYGYT
TRBV27,.,TRBJ2-2,ASSLSYTSSGELF
TRBV12-3/TRBV12-4,.,TRBJ1-1,ASSRDRRTEAF
TRBV4-1,.,TRBJ1-4,ASSQDRTGTRGEKLF
TRBV5-1,.,TRBJ2-7,ASSLEQGRHEQY
TRBV19,.,TRBJ1-1,ASTPYGQRLGTEAF
TRBV5-4,.,TRBJ2-1,ASRVQGGTSWVQF
TRBV4-1,TRBD2,TRBJ2-3,ASSQDSGAGGLDTQY
TRBV30,.,TRBJ1-1,AWIGWTEAF
TRBV11-2,.,TRBJ1-2,ASSSEGGDYGYT
TRBV6-1,TRBD1,TRBJ1-5,ASSESPGGRSNQPQH
TRBV9,TRBD1,TRBJ2-7,ASSPSGTGTYEQY
TRBV6-5,.,TRBJ1-1,ASSHDITEAF
TRBV2,.,TRBJ2-1,ASSEGLVRWDEQF
TRBV6-5,.,TRBJ2-4,ASSYSRDTHIQY
TRBV29-1,TRBD2,TRBJ2-1,SVEGWREYEQF